The T cell receptor (beta chain) under discussion was sequenced for a study of cytomegalovirus exposure and HLA in healthy donors. Overall study results and limits: Rarity held for most TCR sequences, but there were some public TCRs that occurred in many donors. The tendency of first-cohort TCR clusters to co-occur in the 120 validation repertoires was identified by a subsequent analysis.

Regarding this clone: Antigen unknown. This same CDR3 is encoded by further DNA sequences in the sample.

Libraries were prepared by immunoSEQ multiplex PCR; TCRdb keeps only in-frame clonotypes and omits some of them. This repertoire shows approximately 150,000 clones, roughly 80% found once; its top ten account for 2% to 2.5%. CDR3 length equals 13 residues. Germline V gene lookup returns CDR1 GTSNPN and CDR2 SVGIG (reference sequence). V dropped 1 base and J dropped 6 bases, with 10 bases sitting between them. The sequenced sample was PBMCs. This sequence joins TRBV30 and TRBJ1-5; D ambiguous. This sequence originates from a man aged 30-40 years in good health and CMV-seropositive. CDR3 loop: CAWSDRGSQPQHF. CDR3 in DNA: TGTGCCTGGAGTGACCGGGGAAGTCAGCCCCAGCATTTT.